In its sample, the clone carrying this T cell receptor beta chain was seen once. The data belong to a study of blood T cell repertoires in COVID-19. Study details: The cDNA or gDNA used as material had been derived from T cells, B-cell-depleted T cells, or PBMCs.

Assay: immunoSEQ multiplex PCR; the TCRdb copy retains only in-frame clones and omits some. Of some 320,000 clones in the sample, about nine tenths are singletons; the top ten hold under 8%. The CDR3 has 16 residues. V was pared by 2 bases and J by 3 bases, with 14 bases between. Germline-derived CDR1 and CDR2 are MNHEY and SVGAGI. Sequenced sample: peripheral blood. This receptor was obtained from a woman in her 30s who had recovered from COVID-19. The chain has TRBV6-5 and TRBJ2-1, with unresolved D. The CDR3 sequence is CASSYARVDGYNEQFF. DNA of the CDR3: TGTGCCAGCAGTTACGCTCGGGTGGATGGCTACAATGAGCAGTTCTTC.